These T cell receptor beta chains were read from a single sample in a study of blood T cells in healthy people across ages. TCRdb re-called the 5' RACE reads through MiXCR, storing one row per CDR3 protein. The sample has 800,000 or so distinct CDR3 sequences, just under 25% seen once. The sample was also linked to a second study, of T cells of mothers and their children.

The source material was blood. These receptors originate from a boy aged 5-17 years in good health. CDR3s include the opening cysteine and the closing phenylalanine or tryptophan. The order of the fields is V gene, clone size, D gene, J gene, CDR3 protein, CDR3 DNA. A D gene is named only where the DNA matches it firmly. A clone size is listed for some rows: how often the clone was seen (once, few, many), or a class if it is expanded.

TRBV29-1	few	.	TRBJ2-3	CSVETRERTDTQYF	TGCAGCGTTGAAACCCGGGAACGCACAGATACGCAGTATTTT
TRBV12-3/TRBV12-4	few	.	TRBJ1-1	CASSLHTGYTEAFF	TGTGCCAGCAGTCTACACACAGGATACACTGAAGCTTTCTTT
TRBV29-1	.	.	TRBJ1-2	CSVADDYYGYTF	TGCAGCGTCGCGGACGACTACTATGGCTACACCTTC
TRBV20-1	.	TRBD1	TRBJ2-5	CSAWTGSETQYF	TGCAGTGCTTGGACAGGTTCAGAGACCCAGTACTTC
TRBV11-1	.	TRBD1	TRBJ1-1	CASSRGAGTGYKNTEAFF	TGTGCCAGCAGCCGAGGGGCCGGGACAGGGTATAAGAACACTGAAGCTTTCTTT
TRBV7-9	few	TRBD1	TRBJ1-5	CASSPGQGEGQPQHF	TGTGCCAGCAGCCCCGGACAGGGCGAGGGCCAGCCCCAGCATTTT
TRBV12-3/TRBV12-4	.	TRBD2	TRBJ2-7	CASSLQRGGPYEQYF	TGTGCCAGCAGTTTACAGCGGGGGGGACCCTACGAGCAGTACTTC
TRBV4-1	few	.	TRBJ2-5	CAGSLGVEETQYF	TGCGCCGGCAGCCTAGGCGTTGAAGAGACCCAGTACTTC
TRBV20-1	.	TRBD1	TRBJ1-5	CSARRRDRGEGWRNQPQHF	TGCAGTGCTAGAAGACGGGACAGAGGGGAAGGTTGGCGCAATCAGCCCCAGCATTTT
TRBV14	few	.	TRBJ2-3	CASSQDGRTDTQYF	TGTGCCAGCAGCCAAGACGGACGCACAGATACGCAGTATTTT
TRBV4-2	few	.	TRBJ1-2	CASSQELGGVHGYTF	TGTGCCAGCAGCCAAGAGCTGGGGGGAGTCCATGGCTACACCTTC
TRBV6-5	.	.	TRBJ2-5	CASSYSYERQETQYF	TGTGCCAGCAGTTACAGTTACGAGCGGCAAGAGACCCAGTACTTC
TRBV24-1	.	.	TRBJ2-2	CATSDLGRPGELFF	TGTGCCACCAGTGATCTAGGTCGCCCCGGGGAGCTGTTTTTT
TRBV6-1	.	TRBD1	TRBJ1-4	CASTDRGSSEKLFF	TGTGCCAGCACTGACAGGGGTAGTAGTGAAAAACTGTTTTTT
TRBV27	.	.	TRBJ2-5	CASSPSRGLVAQYF	TGTGCCAGCAGCCCCTCCCGCGGACTCGTGGCCCAGTACTTC
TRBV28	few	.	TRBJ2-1	CASRGPNNEQFF	TGTGCCAGCAGGGGCCCGAACAATGAGCAGTTCTTC
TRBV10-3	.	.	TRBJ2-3	CAISEQLSRGTDTQYF	TGTGCCATCAGTGAGCAGCTTTCCAGGGGCACAGATACGCAGTATTTT
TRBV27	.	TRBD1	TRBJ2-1	CASRVTGLYNEQFF	TGTGCCAGCAGGGTGACAGGGCTCTACAATGAGCAGTTCTTC
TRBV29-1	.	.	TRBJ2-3	CSVLGTGRTDTQYF	TGCAGCGTTTTAGGGACGGGCCGCACAGATACGCAGTATTTT
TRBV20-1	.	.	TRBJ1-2	CSAREAGRDYGYTF	TGCAGTGCTAGGGAAGCAGGGCGAGACTATGGCTACACCTTC
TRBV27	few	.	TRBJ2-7	CASSPSPLIEQYF	TGTGCCAGTAGTCCTTCCCCCCTTATCGAGCAGTACTTC
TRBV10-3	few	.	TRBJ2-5	CAISETGRGETQYF	TGTGCCATCAGTGAGACGGGGCGGGGAGAGACCCAGTACTTC
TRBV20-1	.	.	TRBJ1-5	CSARGGRGSNQPQHF	TGCAGTGCTAGGGGGGGCAGGGGAAGCAATCAGCCCCAGCATTTT
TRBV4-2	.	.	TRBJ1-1	CASSQTTVEAFF	TGTGCCAGCAGCCAGACGACGGTGGAAGCTTTCTTT
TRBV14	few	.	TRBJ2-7	CASSQVGAGVLYEQYF	TGTGCCAGCAGCCAAGTGGGCGCAGGGGTCTTGTACGAGCAGTACTTC
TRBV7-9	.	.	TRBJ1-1	CASSPSPDRTNTEAFF	TGTGCCAGCAGCCCCTCCCCCGACAGGACGAACACTGAAGCTTTCTTT
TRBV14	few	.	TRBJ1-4	CASSQGSGSKRF	TGTGCCAGCAGCCAAGGATCGGGTAGTAAACGTTTT
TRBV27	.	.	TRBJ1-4	CASSSTSFRTFGPGYEKLFF	TGTGCCAGCAGTTCGACCTCCTTCAGGACCTTCGGACCCGGTTACGAAAAACTGTTTTTT
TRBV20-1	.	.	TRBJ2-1	CSAGRPESYTYNEQFF	TGCAGTGCCGGAAGGCCGGAGTCCTATACCTACAATGAGCAGTTCTTC
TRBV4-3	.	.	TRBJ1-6	CASSQALGGVFSPLHF	TGCGCCAGCAGCCAAGCCCTAGGAGGGGTGTTTTCACCCCTCCACTTT
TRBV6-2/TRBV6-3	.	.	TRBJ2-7	CASSYRDSLGDEQYF	TGTGCCAGCAGTTACCGGGACTCCCTCGGGGACGAGCAGTACTTC
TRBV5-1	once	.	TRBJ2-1	CASSHPTGNNEQFF	TGCGCCAGCAGCCACCCAACAGGGAACAATGAGCAGTTCTTC
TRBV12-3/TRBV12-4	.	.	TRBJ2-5	CASSLGGRAQTQYF	TGTGCCAGCAGTTTAGGTGGCAGGGCTCAGACCCAGTACTTC
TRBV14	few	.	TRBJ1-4	CASSQEGYGTVTEKLFF	TGTGCCAGCAGCCAAGAGGGTTACGGGACCGTCACTGAAAAACTGTTTTTT
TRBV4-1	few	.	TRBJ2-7	CASSQEGGLPGTYEQYF	TGCGCCAGCAGCCAAGAAGGCGGACTACCTGGAACCTACGAGCAGTACTTC
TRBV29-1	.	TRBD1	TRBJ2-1	CSVVGDRGWGEQFF	TGCAGCGTTGTAGGGGACAGGGGGTGGGGTGAGCAGTTCTTC
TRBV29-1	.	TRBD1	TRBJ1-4	CSVRQGGNWDEKLFF	TGCAGCGTTCGGCAGGGGGGTAACTGGGATGAAAAACTGTTTTTT
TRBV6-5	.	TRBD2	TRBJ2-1	CASSYRLAFNHEQFF	TGTGCCAGCAGCTACAGACTAGCGTTTAACCATGAGCAGTTCTTC
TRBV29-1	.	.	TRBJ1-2	CSLRSGDGYTF	TGCAGCTTACGTTCAGGGGATGGCTACACCTTC
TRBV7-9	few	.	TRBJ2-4	CASSWGQADIQYF	TGTGCCAGCAGCTGGGGCCAAGCGGACATTCAGTACTTC
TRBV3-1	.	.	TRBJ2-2	CASSRFGGSGLFF	TGTGCCAGCAGTCGCTTTGGCGGATCCGGGCTGTTTTTT
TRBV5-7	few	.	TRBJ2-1	CASSLRSDLGEQFF	TGTGCCAGCAGCTTGCGGTCCGATTTGGGTGAGCAGTTCTTC
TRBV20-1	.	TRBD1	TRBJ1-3	CSASILQGKGNTIYF	TGCAGTGCTAGCATACTACAGGGGAAAGGAAACACCATATATTTT
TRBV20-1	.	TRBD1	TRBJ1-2	CSALPGQLNYGYTF	TGCAGTGCTCTTCCGGGACAGCTAAACTATGGCTACACCTTC
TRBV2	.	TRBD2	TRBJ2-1	CASSVGSGMKLSYNEQFF	TGTGCCAGCTCTGTTGGTAGCGGGATGAAATTGTCCTACAATGAGCAGTTCTTC
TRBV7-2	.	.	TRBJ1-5	CASSSRARYNQPQHF	TGTGCCAGCAGCTCTAGGGCTCGCTACAATCAGCCCCAGCATTTT
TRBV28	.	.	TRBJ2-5	CASSPTEYQETQYF	TGTGCCAGCAGCCCCACCGAATACCAAGAGACCCAGTACTTC
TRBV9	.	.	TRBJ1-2	CASSVVSGVGYTF	TGTGCCAGCAGCGTAGTGTCAGGGGTCGGCTACACCTTC
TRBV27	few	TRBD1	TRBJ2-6	CASSLSRPYRDRFSGANVLTF	TGTGCCAGCAGTTTATCAAGGCCCTACCGGGACAGGTTTTCCGGGGCCAACGTCCTGACTTTC